The rows below give T cell receptor beta chains drawn from one sample of a study of blood T cell repertoires in COVID-19. Generated by immunoSEQ multiplex PCR, the TCRdb table keeps only in-frame clones and is missing some. The data show roughly 63,000 clones, with around 89% seen just once and 2.7% held by the top ten. Sequenced sample: peripheral blood. The receptors come from a man aged 45-65 years with acute or convalescent COVID-19. Each CDR3 is given with its conserved first and last residue. A D gene is named only where the DNA matches it firmly. Size values are once, few and many counts, or a class for expanded clones, and some rows have none.

D: TRBD2; size: .; J: TRBJ2-7; V: TRBV5-6; CDR3: CASSLALAGAYEQYF
D: .; size: once; J: TRBJ2-7; V: TRBV6-1; CDR3: CASSFRQSYEQYF
D: TRBD1; size: .; J: TRBJ2-5; V: TRBV18; CDR3: CASSPLPRDRGSETQYF
D: .; size: .; J: TRBJ2-4; V: TRBV4-1; CDR3: CASSLLRRENIQYF
D: .; size: .; J: TRBJ2-1; V: TRBV4-1; CDR3: CASSLVGQNNEQFF
D: .; size: once; J: TRBJ2-3; V: TRBV11-3; CDR3: CASSQNQGDTQYF
D: TRBD2; size: .; J: TRBJ2-6; V: TRBV3-1/TRBV3-2; CDR3: CASSPPLAGAGANVLTF
D: TRBD2; size: .; J: TRBJ2-4; V: TRBV6-2/TRBV6-3; CDR3: CASSYTSGRIGNIQYF
D: .; size: .; J: TRBJ2-2; V: TRBV30; CDR3: CAWSLQQTGELFF
D: .; size: few; J: TRBJ1-5; V: TRBV6-2/TRBV6-3; CDR3: CASSERGSIQPQHF
D: .; size: .; J: TRBJ1-2; V: TRBV6-5; CDR3: CASSYNREVSGYTF
D: .; size: .; J: TRBJ1-4; V: TRBV18; CDR3: CASSPRLRDSTNEKLFF
D: TRBD1; size: .; J: TRBJ1-1; V: TRBV7-2; CDR3: CASSLTHLGTVEAFF
D: .; size: .; J: TRBJ2-5; V: TRBV25-1; CDR3: CASSESPPSRFLETQYF
D: TRBD1; size: few; J: TRBJ1-6; V: TRBV10-2; CDR3: CASTGTGASPLHF